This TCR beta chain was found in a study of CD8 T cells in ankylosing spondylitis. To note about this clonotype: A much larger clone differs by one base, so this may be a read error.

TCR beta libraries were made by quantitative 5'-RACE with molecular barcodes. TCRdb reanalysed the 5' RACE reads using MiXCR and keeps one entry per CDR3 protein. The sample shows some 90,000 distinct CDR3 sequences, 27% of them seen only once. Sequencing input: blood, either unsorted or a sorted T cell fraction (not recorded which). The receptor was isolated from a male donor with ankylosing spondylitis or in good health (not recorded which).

CDR3: CASSNTDRPGEDFF. In DNA form, the CDR3 reads TGCGCCAGCAGCAATACCGACAGGCCAGGTGAAGATTTCTTT. The chain is built from TRBV5-1 and TRBJ1-1; TRBD1 might be the D (6 bases). This CDR3 is 14 amino acids long. Germline CDR1 reads SGHRS; CDR2 reads YFSETQ. The complete variable domain, with remaining parts taken from reference TRBV5-1 and TRBJ1-1, reads KAGVTQTPRYLIKTRGQQVTLSCSPISGHRSVSWYQQTPGQGLQFLFEYFSETQRNKGNFPGRFSGRQFSNSRSEMNVSTLELGDSALYLCASSNTDRPGEDFFGQGTRLTVV.